The 8 T cell receptor beta chains listed next were all sequenced from one sample in a study of immune evolution from preneoplasia to lung adenocarcinoma. The table came from immunoSEQ multiplex PCR; TCRdb's copy has only in-frame clones and leaves some out. The sample yields some 37,000 clones, roughly four fifths seen once. The sequencing sample was made of FFPE invasive lung adenocarcinoma tissue. All receptors come from a person in their sixties or seventies with lung adenocarcinoma.

This clone was seen only once. The chain uses TRBV11-2 and TRBJ1-3; D perhaps matches TRBD1 (5 bases). CDR1 SGHAT and CDR2 FQNNGV come from the germline V gene. V lost 0 bases to trimming and J lost 1 base, with 10 bases between them. CDR3 length equals 16 residues. The CDR3 here is CASSLEPGTSGNTIYF. In nucleotides, the CDR3 is TGTGCCAGCAGCTTAGAGCCGGGGACGTCTGGAAACACCATATATTTT.

This sequence joins TRBV13 and TRBJ2-7; D may be TRBD2 (5 bases). V lost 5 bases and J lost 7, with 21 bases in between. CDR1 and CDR2 (germline): PRHDT, FYEKMQ (reference sequence). The CDR3 loop spans 15 amino acids. The CDR3 sequence: CASSRARLALQEQYF. CDR3 DNA: TGTGCCAGCAGCAGAGCCCGGCTAGCCCTGCAAGAGCAGTACTTC.

V and J are TRBV7-2 and TRBJ2-7; 8 bases align to TRBD2. From germline, CDR1 is SGHTA and CDR2 FQGNSA. The CDR3 loop spans 14 amino acids. V was pared by 10 bases and J by 3 bases, with 11 bases of the junction left unmatched. The CDR3 DNA is TGTGCCACTAGTCAAACTAGCGGTTTCTACGAGCAGTACTTC. Translation gives CATSQTSGFYEQYF.

This clone has only a few counts. The chain recombines TRBV6-5 with TRBJ2-2; the match to TRBD1 covers 11 bases. The germline CDR1 and CDR2 sequences are MNHEY and SVGAGI. The CDR3 has 14 amino acids. J gave up 5 bases and V 6 bases, and 2 bases lay outside the gene matches. The chain's CDR3 is CASRGQGETGELFF. Written as DNA, the CDR3 is TGTGCCAGCAGGGGACAGGGGGAAACCGGGGAGCTGTTTTTT.

The chain has TRBV12-5 and TRBJ1-2; D possibly corresponds to TRBD1 (6 bases). The CDR3 runs 12 residues. Germline V gene lookup returns CDR1 LGHNT and CDR2 FRNRAP. Trimming removed 1 base at V and 7 bases at J, with 7 bases between. CDR3 residues: CASGLGGLGYTF. For the CDR3, the DNA is TGTGCTAGTGGTTTGGGGGGGCTTGGCTACACCTTC.

The chain has TRBV5-1 and TRBJ2-5; 7 bases map to TRBD1. V dropped 3 bases and J dropped 5; count of bases not matched to a gene: 7. Germline CDR1 SGHRS, CDR2 YFSETQ. The CDR3 loop spans 14 amino acids. The CDR3 DNA sequence: TGCGCCAGCAGCTCGCCGACAGGGCCGGAGACCCAGTACTTC. Translation: CASSSPTGPETQYF.

The chain carries TRBV7-7 and TRBJ2-5; TRBD2 aligns across 8 bases. The germline V gene has CDR1 SSHAT and CDR2 FNYEAQ (reference sequence). The CDR3 loop spans 18 amino acids. Unmatched junction bases numbered 17, after V lost 2 bases and J lost 6 bases. CDR3 nucleotide sequence: TGTGCCAGCAGCTTATCAGTGGCGGGGGGTATGTTTAAACAGACCCAGTACTTC. Its translation: CASSLSVAGGMFKQTQYF.

The chain joins TRBV29-1 to TRBJ2-3; no definite D call. Germline assignment: CDR1 SQVTM and CDR2 ANQGSEA. V lost 0 bases and J 0 bases, leaving 1 base between the germline ends. This CDR3 has 12 residues. The chain's CDR3 is CSVEESTDTQYF. In DNA form, the CDR3 reads TGCAGCGTTGAAGAAAGCACAGATACGCAGTATTTT.